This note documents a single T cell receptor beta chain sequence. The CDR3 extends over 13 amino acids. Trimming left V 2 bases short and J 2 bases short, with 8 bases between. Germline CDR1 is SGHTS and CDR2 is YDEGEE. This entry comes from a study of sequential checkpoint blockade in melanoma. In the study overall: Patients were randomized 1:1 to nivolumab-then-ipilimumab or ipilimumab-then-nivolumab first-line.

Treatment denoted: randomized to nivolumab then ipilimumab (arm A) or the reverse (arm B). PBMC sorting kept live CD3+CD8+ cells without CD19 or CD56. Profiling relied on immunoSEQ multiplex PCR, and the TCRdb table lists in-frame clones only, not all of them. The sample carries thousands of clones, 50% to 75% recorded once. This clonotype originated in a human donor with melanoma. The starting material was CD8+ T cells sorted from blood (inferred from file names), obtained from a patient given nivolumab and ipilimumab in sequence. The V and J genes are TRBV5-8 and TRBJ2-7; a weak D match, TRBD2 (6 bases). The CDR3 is CASSFPSAYEQYF. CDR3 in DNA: TGTGCCAGCAGCTTCCCTAGCGCCTACGAGCAGTACTTC.